A selection of T cell receptor beta chains follows, all from one sample in a study of T-cell reconstitution after alpha-beta-depleted transplantation in children. TCRdb re-derived calls from the PCR reads in MiXCR, one entry per CDR3 protein. This table has under 450,000 distinct CDR3 sequences, about 17% appearing once. The sequencing used PBMCs, mostly from graft donor cells, collected 360 days after TCRalphabeta/CD19-depleted stem cell transplant. All receptors come from a boy under three years old who had a stem cell transplant for Wiskott-Aldrich syndrome, so the T cells may come from the graft donor. The conserved cysteine and the conserved F or W are not part of the CDR3 here.

CDR3: ASSLASQGEDEQF; V: TRBV5-1; J: TRBJ2-1
CDR3: ASSLAGGRYEQY; V: TRBV7-2; J: TRBJ2-7
CDR3: ASSVAPTGVANNEQF; V: TRBV9; J: TRBJ2-1
CDR3: ASRGTGSRTDTQY; V: TRBV5-1; J: TRBJ2-3
CDR3: ASSGLAGVDTQY; V: TRBV12-3/TRBV12-4; J: TRBJ2-3
CDR3: ASTLLGAYEQY; V: TRBV28; J: TRBJ2-7
CDR3: ASRGTGMHQETQY; V: TRBV12-3/TRBV12-4; J: TRBJ2-5
CDR3: ASSLVQQGREAF; V: TRBV7-9; J: TRBJ1-1
CDR3: ASSLGQTGYT; V: TRBV3-1; J: TRBJ1-2
CDR3: SVEFWQETQY; V: TRBV29-1; J: TRBJ2-5
CDR3: AITERGGANTGELF; V: TRBV10-3; J: TRBJ2-2
CDR3: ASSEGGSGGDTQY; V: TRBV6-1; J: TRBJ2-3
CDR3: ASIKSSGRADEQF; V: TRBV2; J: TRBJ2-1
CDR3: ASSSFVGGTDTQY; V: TRBV27; J: TRBJ2-3
CDR3: ATRAGTGFLNTEAF; V: TRBV15; J: TRBJ1-1
CDR3: ASSSGEGRREQY; V: TRBV12-3/TRBV12-4; J: TRBJ2-7
CDR3: AISESAGRVDEQF; V: TRBV10-3; J: TRBJ2-1
CDR3: SVRTPGGVINGYT; V: TRBV29-1; J: TRBJ1-2
CDR3: ASSPPRAQMYEQY; V: TRBV12-3/TRBV12-4; J: TRBJ2-7
CDR3: SARGPYEQY; V: TRBV20-1; J: TRBJ2-7
CDR3: ASSQPGAFLGTGSHGELF; V: TRBV4-2; J: TRBJ2-2
CDR3: ASSQLLNEQF; V: TRBV3-1; J: TRBJ2-1
CDR3: ASSYPSAGRYEQY; V: TRBV6-5; J: TRBJ2-7
CDR3: ASSTDGAYRETQY; V: TRBV7-4; J: TRBJ2-5